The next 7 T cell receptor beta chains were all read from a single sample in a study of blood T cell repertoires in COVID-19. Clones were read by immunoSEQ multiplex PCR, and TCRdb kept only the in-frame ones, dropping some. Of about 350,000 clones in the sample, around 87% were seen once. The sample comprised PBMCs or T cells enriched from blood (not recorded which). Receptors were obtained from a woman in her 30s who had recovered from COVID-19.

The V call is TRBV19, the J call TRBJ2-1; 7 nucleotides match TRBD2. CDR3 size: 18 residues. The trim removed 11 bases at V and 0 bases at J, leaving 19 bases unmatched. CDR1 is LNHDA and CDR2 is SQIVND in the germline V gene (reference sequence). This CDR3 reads CADLRQRGHLSSYNEQFF. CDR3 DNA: TGTGCCGACTTAAGGCAGCGGGGCCACTTGAGCTCCTACAATGAGCAGTTCTTC.

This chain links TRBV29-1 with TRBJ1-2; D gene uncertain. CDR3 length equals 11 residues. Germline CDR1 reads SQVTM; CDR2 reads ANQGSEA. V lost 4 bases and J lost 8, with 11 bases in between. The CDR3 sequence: CSVGQDDGYTF. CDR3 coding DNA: TGCAGCGTTGGGCAGGATGACGGCTACACCTTC.

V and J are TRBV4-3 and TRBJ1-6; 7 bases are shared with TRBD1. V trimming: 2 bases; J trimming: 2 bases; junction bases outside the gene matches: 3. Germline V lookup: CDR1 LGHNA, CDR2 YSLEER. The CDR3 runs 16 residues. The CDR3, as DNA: TGCGCCAGCAGCCAAAAGACAGGGACCTATAATTCACCCCTCCACTTT. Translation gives CASSQKTGTYNSPLHF.

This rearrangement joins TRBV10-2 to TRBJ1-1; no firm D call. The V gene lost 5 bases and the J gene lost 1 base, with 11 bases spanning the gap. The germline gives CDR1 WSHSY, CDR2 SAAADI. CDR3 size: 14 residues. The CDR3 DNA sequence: TGCGCCAGCAGTAATGGACGGGAGAACACTGAAGCTTTCTTT. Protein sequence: CASSNGRENTEAFF.

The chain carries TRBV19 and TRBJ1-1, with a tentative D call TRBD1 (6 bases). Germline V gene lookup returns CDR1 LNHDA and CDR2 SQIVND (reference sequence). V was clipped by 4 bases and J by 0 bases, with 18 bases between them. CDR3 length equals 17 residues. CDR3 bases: TGTGCCAGTAGTAGTAACAGGGAACGAATGGTGAACACTGAAGCTTTCTTT. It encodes CASSSNRERMVNTEAFF.

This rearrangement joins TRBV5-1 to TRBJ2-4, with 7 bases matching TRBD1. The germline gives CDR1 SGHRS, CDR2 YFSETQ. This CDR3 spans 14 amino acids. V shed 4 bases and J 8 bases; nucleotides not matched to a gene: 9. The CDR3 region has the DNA TGCGCCAGCAGCCCATTGACAGGGTTAGACATTCAGTACTTC. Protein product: CASSPLTGLDIQYF.

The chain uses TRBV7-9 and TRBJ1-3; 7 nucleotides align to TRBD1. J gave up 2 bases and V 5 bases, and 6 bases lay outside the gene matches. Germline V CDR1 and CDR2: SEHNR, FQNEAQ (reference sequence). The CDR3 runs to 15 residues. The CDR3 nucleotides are TGTGCCAGCAGCGGTGACAGGGTCCCTGGAAACACCATATATTTT. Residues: CASSGDRVPGNTIYF.